These 17 T cell receptor beta chains were sequenced from one sample in a study of blood T cells in healthy people across ages. The use of a sample-barcoded 5' primer and a J-beta primer mix characterized a second PCR of roughly 6 to 11 cycles. Using its own MiXCR run on the 5' RACE reads, TCRdb lists one record per CDR3 protein. In the table there are roughly 1.7 million distinct CDR3 sequences, almost 35% of which are singletons. The sequenced material came from blood. These receptors came from a woman between 25 and 40 years old in good health.

The chain carries TRBV5-1 and TRBJ1-6; tentatively, D is TRBD1 (5 bases). The germline CDR1 and CDR2 sequences are SGHRS and YFSETQ. Trimming shortened V by 9 bases and J by 8 bases, and 15 bases separated the two germline ends. The CDR3 sequence is 13 residues long. CDR3 DNA sequence: TGCGCCACCTCGACAGAGACTCATTCACCCCTCCACTTT. Its protein product is CATSTETHSPLHF.

DNA for the CDR3: TGCGCCAGCAGCCTCCTGGTACACGACACCGGGGAGCTGTTTTTT. This gives the protein CASSLLVHDTGELFF. The chain couples TRBV5-1 to TRBJ2-2, with D uncertain. Trimming left V 4 bases short and J 3 bases short, with 13 bases between. Germline V gene lookup returns CDR1 SGHRS and CDR2 YFSETQ. This CDR3 region has 15 residues.

Comment on this clonotype: One junction end disagrees with the germline gene, perhaps due to a read error. CDR3 bases: TGTGCCAGCAGTGTAGAGGGGGCAGGAGAGACCCAGTACTTC. The encoded protein is CASSVEGAGETQYF. The chain carries TRBV9 and TRBJ2-5; 7 nucleotides align to TRBD1. Germline CDR1 and CDR2: SGDLS and YYNGEE. The CDR3 contains 14 residues. The variable domain in full, with the rest retrieved from reference TRBV9 and TRBJ2-5, is DSGVTQTPKHLITATGQRVTLRCSPRSGDLSVYWYQQSLDQGLQFLIQYYNGEERAKGNILERFSAQQFPDLHSELNLSSLELGDSALYFCASSVEGAGETQYFGPGTRLLVL.

This clonotype has just a few counts. V gene TRBV5-1 combines with J gene TRBJ1-1; 10 nucleotides match TRBD1. CDR1 SGHRS and CDR2 YFSETQ come from the germline V gene. V lost 4 bases, J lost 5 bases, and 8 bases stayed unmatched. The CDR3 covers 15 residues. CDR3 residues: CASSNRDRGGTEAFF. The CDR3, as DNA: TGCGCCAGCAGCAACCGGGACAGGGGTGGAACTGAAGCTTTCTTT.

As for this clonotype: Since a much larger clone is just one base distant, this may be a read error. The rearrangement links TRBV10-3 to TRBJ1-5; D uncertain. The CDR3 extends over 13 amino acids. Germline assignment: CDR1 ENHRY and CDR2 SYGVKD. V lost 10 bases, J lost 3 bases, and 13 bases lay in between. The CDR3 nucleotides are TGTGCCACGCAAGGGCAGACCAATCAGCCCCAGCATTTT. Protein sequence: CATQGQTNQPQHF.

This clonotype was observed a handful of times. J is TRBJ2-7 and V is TRBV2, with D perhaps given as TRBD1 or TRBD2 (6 bases each). V dropped 6 bases and J dropped 1 base, with 28 bases sitting between them. Germline loops: CDR1 SNHLY, CDR2 FYNNEI. The CDR3 is 19 residues long. CDR3 bases: TGTGCCAGCAGCGATCCGGGGGACAAAGGTTGGGGGAATTCCTACGAGCAGTACTTC. This sequence encodes CASSDPGDKGWGNSYEQYF.

The CDR3 coding sequence is TGCAGTGCCCCTGGGGGAGGGCAAGAGACCCAGTACTTC. Its protein product is CSAPGGGQETQYF. The chain recombines TRBV20-1 with TRBJ2-5, with 7 bases matching TRBD2. CDR1 DFQATT and CDR2 SNEGSKA come from the germline V gene (reference sequence). V was pared by 6 bases and J by 2 bases, with 6 bases of the junction left unmatched. This CDR3 contains 13 residues.

A few counts support this clonotype. The genes are TRBV6-5 and TRBJ2-7; 12 bases align to TRBD2. The CDR3 is made up of 18 amino acids. Trimming took 0 bases from V and 2 from J; bases not matched to a gene: 8. Per the germline V gene, CDR1 is MNHEY and CDR2 is SVGAGI. The CDR3 region is CASSYSERTSGETYEQYF. The DNA for the CDR3 is TGTGCCAGCAGTTACTCGGAGCGGACTAGCGGGGAGACCTACGAGCAGTACTTC.

About this clonotype itself: A much larger clone sits a single nucleotide away, making a read error possible. This chain joins TRBV9 and TRBJ2-1; D uncertain. Germline lookup yields CDR1 SGDLS and CDR2 YYNGEE. This CDR3 spans 13 amino acids. CDR3 nucleotides: TGTACCAGCAGCACCGCTACCTACAATGAGCAGTTCTTC. Translating it yields CTSSTATYNEQFF.

V usage is TRBV29-1 and J usage is TRBJ2-1, with no clear D. CDR1 and CDR2 (germline): SQVTM, ANQGSEA. Between the trimmed V and J ends, which lost 5 bases and 9 bases, there was a span of 14 bases. This CDR3 has 12 residues. CDR3 DNA sequence: TGCAGCGTTATACCAGTGACGGCTGAGCAGTTCTTC. Protein sequence: CSVIPVTAEQFF.

This clonotype was seen many times. The V and J genes are TRBV6-1 and TRBJ2-1; no definite D call. Germline V gene lookup returns CDR1 MNHNS and CDR2 SASEGT. The V end was cut by 6 bases, the J end by 9 bases, with 12 bases between. The CDR3 has 12 amino acids. The CDR3 region has the DNA TGTGCCAGCAGCGCCGAGAAAAGTGAGCAGTTCTTC. Translated: CASSAEKSEQFF.

This clonotype was seen more than once but under ten times. The J gene is TRBJ2-7, the V gene TRBV6-2 or TRBV6-3, with D possibly matching TRBD1 (5 bases). Germline V gene data show CDR1 as MNHEY and CDR2 as SVGEGT. Trimming pared 7 bases from V and 0 bases from J, leaving 16 bases between. The CDR3 has 15 residues. CDR3 protein: CASKSDSPSSYEQYF. The CDR3 DNA sequence: TGTGCCAGCAAGTCCGACAGCCCCAGCTCCTACGAGCAGTACTTC.

This clonotype was seen a handful of times. The rearrangement uses TRBV20-1 and TRBJ1-2; maybe TRBD1 (6 bases). The ends were cut back, 6 bases at V and 8 bases at J, with 16 bases in the middle. This CDR3 has 12 residues. CDR1 DFQATT and CDR2 SNEGSKA come from the germline V gene (reference sequence). This chain's CDR3 is CSALRGAGGYTF. DNA of the CDR3: TGCAGTGCCCTAAGGGGGGCAGGGGGCTACACCTTC.

In DNA form, the CDR3 reads TGCGCCAGCAGCTTGTATCCTAGCGGGAGGGCCGGTGACGATGAGCAGTTCTTC. Its translation: CASSLYPSGRAGDDEQFF. The V call is TRBV5-1, the J call TRBJ2-1; 12 bases are shared with TRBD2. J was trimmed by 8 bases and V by 1 base; bases with no gene match: 13. The CDR3 totals 18 residues. The germline V gene encodes CDR1 SGHRS and CDR2 YFSETQ.

This clonotype was observed a handful of times. This rearrangement joins TRBV7-9 to TRBJ1-2; TRBD1 matches at 7 bases. This CDR3 has 14 residues. V dropped 1 base and J dropped 4; count of bases not matched to a gene: 3. CDR1 is SEHNR, CDR2 FQNEAQ, per germline (reference sequence). The CDR3 DNA reads as TGTGCCAGCAGCTTAGAACAGGGGATCTATGGCTACACCTTC. This encodes CASSLEQGIYGYTF.

As regards this clonotype: This clone may be a read error of a much larger clone one base away. This rearrangement joins TRBV20-1 to TRBJ2-5; 8 bases agree with TRBD1. J lost 6 bases, V lost 3 bases, and 3 bases had no gene match. The germline V gene has CDR1 DFQATT and CDR2 SNEGSKA (reference sequence). This CDR3 contains 12 residues. Here the CDR3 DNA reads TGCAGTGCTAGTACAGGGGGACAGACCCAGTACTTC. Residues: CSASTGGQTQYF.

This clonotype was counted a few times. This rearrangement joins TRBV5-1 to TRBJ2-1; 8 bases are a match to TRBD2. Trimming cost V 4 bases and J 7 bases; bases outside gene matches: 13. The CDR3 sequence is 16 residues long. Germline assignment: CDR1 SGHRS and CDR2 YFSETQ. The CDR3 DNA is TGCGCCAGCAGCACCTATTCCGGGACTAGGGGGAATGAGCAGTTCTTC. It specifies CASSTYSGTRGNEQFF. The full variable domain, completed using reference TRBV5-1 and TRBJ2-1, is KAGVTQTPRYLIKTRGQQVTLSCSPISGHRSVSWYQQTPGQGLQFLFEYFSETQRNKGNFPGRFSGRQFSNSRSEMNVSTLELGDSALYLCASSTYSGTRGNEQFFGPGTRLTVL.